Below, one T cell receptor beta chain is given with its context. Trimming stripped 5 bases from V and 7 bases from J, with 12 bases between. The CDR3 length is 14 residues. Germline V gives CDR1 MDHEN, CDR2 SYDVKM. This sample stems from a study of blood T cell repertoires in COVID-19. Study at large: Researchers got acute and convalescent COVID-19 samples from the United States, Italy and Spain. The analysed material was cDNA or gDNA that came from T cells, B-cell-depleted T cells, or PBMCs.

The authors' processing: Amplifying reference gene primers gave estimates of nucleated cell counts. TCRdb's table, derived via immunoSEQ multiplex PCR, lists solely in-frame clones and lacks some. V, J and clone size were drawn from that table, and D and trimming were deduced from the DNA. The data hold about 90,000 clones, with around four fifths observed a single time. What was sequenced was peripheral blood. The gene calls are TRBV28 and TRBJ1-6; unclear D gene. This receptor was identified in a man aged 50-60 years with acute or convalescent COVID-19. CDR3 nucleotides: TGTGCCAGCAGTCTCGGACGGGGAAATTCACCCCTCCACTTT. It translates to CASSLGRGNSPLHF.